This T cell receptor beta chain was observed in a study of CD8 T cells in ankylosing spondylitis. As concerns this clonotype: Its target is unknown.

Construction of TCR beta libraries was performed using quantitative 5'-RACE with molecular barcodes. TCRdb redid the calling of the 5' RACE reads with MiXCR, one entry per CDR3 protein. The table records about 840,000 distinct CDR3 sequences, 10% to 15% of them present only once. Points from the study as a whole: Blood from ankylosing spondylitis patients appeared to carry a characteristic roughly eight-variant TCR beta motif. Matched synovial fluid from ankylosing spondylitis patients was reported to be enriched for disease-linked clones. Peripheral blood held disease-linked clones only at relatively low frequency, and these were CD8+. Past studies reported some motif variants in reactive arthritis synovial fluid and blood.

The germline V gene has CDR1 ENHRY and CDR2 SYGVKD. The ends were cut back, 10 bases at V and 0 bases at J, with 8 bases in the middle. This CDR3 is built from 12 residues. The V gene is TRBV10-3, the J gene TRBJ2-3; D tentatively reads TRBD1 or TRBD2 (5 bases each). The sequence came from a male donor with ankylosing spondylitis. Sample: blood, either unsorted or a sorted T cell fraction (not recorded which). In DNA, the CDR3 is TGTGCCACCAGGGACAGCACAGATACGCAGTATTTT. Amino acids: CATRDSTDTQYF.